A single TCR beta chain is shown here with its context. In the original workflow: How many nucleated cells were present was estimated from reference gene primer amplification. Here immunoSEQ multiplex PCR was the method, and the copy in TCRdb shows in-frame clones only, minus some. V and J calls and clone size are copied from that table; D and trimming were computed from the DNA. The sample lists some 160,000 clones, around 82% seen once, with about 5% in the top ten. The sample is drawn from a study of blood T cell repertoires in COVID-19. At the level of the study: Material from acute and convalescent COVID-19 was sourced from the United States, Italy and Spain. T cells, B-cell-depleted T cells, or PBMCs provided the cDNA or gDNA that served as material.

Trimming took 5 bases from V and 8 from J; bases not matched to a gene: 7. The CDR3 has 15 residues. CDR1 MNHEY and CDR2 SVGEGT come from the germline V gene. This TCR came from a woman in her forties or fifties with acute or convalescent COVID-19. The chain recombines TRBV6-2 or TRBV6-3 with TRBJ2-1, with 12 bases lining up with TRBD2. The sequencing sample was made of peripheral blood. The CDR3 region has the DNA TGTGCCAGCAGTCGACTAGCGGGGGTCGGGGATGAGCAGTTCTTC. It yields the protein CASSRLAGVGDEQFF.